This T cell receptor beta chain was observed in a study of cytomegalovirus exposure and HLA in healthy donors. General study results and limits: Among TCR sequences, most were rare, though some public TCRs appeared in many donors. Earlier findings revealed that most TCR beta V segments proved productive either about 87% or about 30% of the time. Roughly uniform sequencing depth across donors was assumed, possibly incorrectly.

This CDR3 comprises 15 residues. CDR1 and CDR2 (germline): SGHRS, YFSETQ. Trimming pared 4 bases from V and 3 bases from J, leaving 16 bases between. Amplification used 60 Vbeta primers and 13 Jbeta primers. Clones were read by immunoSEQ multiplex PCR, and TCRdb kept only the in-frame ones, dropping some. The repertoire includes some 120,000 clones, about 81% of them detected once, and approximately 1.1% sits in the top ten. Concerning this clone itself: Antigen unknown.

The sequence was obtained from a woman aged 25-40 years in good health and CMV-seronegative. Sequencing was done on a sample of PBMCs. J is TRBJ1-2 and V is TRBV5-1; a possible D gene is TRBD1 (6 bases). CDR3 nucleotides: TGCGCCAGCAGCCTAACAGGGTCGCCCTACTATGGCTACACCTTC. Translation gives CASSLTGSPYYGYTF. The variable domain in full, with the rest retrieved from reference TRBV5-1 and TRBJ1-2, is KAGVTQTPRYLIKTRGQQVTLSCSPISGHRSVSWYQQTPGQGLQFLFEYFSETQRNKGNFPGRFSGRQFSNSRSEMNVSTLELGDSALYLCASSLTGSPYYGYTFGSGTRLTVV.